This T cell receptor (beta chain) was identified in a study of blood T cell repertoires in COVID-19. Across the whole study: Donors in the United States, Italy and Spain gave samples during acute or convalescent COVID-19. PBMCs, B-cell-depleted T cells, or T cells provided the cDNA or gDNA that made up the material.

The protocol was immunoSEQ multiplex PCR, while the TCRdb copy is restricted to in-frame clones and leaves out a portion. The sample gives some 53,000 clones, 80% to 90% of which show up once; around 5% is in the top ten. Germline assignment: CDR1 SGHTA and CDR2 FQGNSA. With V trimmed by 5 bases and J by 8 bases, 8 bases remained unmatched. This CDR3 has 14 amino acids. This clone showed up just once. The sample taken for sequencing was peripheral blood. The origin of this receptor is a man aged 55 to 70 with active COVID-19. The rearrangement links TRBV7-2 to TRBJ1-2; 10 bases are shared with TRBD1. DNA for the CDR3: TGTGCCAGCAGCCCCGGGACAGGGGTCTGGGGCTACACCTTC. Residues: CASSPGTGVWGYTF.